The 21 T cell receptor beta chains given below trace back to one sample, sequenced in a study of Ad26.COV2.S vaccination and SARS-CoV-2 variants. Here immunoSEQ multiplex PCR was the method, and the copy in TCRdb shows in-frame clones only, minus some. The table includes hundreds of thousands of clones, roughly 90% detected once. Treatment given: around 19 received Ad26.COV2.S at low or high dose, single or two shots; 5 received placebo; per-sample allocation not given. All samples were drawn on day 63, counting from the first vaccine or placebo injection. The sequenced sample was peripheral blood, obtained in a trial of Ad26.COV2.S vaccine versus placebo. Receptors originate from a person aged 18-60 years who received the Ad26.COV2.S COVID-19 vaccine or a placebo.

The chain uses TRBV9 and TRBJ2-7, with D perhaps TRBD1 or TRBD2 (5 bases each). The CDR3 is made up of 13 amino acids. The V end lost 0 bases, the J end lost 4 bases, and 8 bases lay between the germline ends. CDR1 and CDR2 from the germline V gene are SGDLS and YYNGEE. Here the CDR3 reads CASSVAEGYEQYF. In DNA, the CDR3 is TGTGCCAGCAGCGTAGCTGAGGGGTACGAGCAGTACTTC.

The DNA for the CDR3 is TGTGCCAGCAGCCAAGGGAGTACATACAATGAGCAGTTCTTC. It is translated as CASSQGSTYNEQFF. The V and J genes are TRBV3-1 (or the pseudogene TRBV3-2) and TRBJ2-1; D not resolved. CDR1 and CDR2 from the germline V gene are LGHDT and YNNKEL (reference sequence). The CDR3 runs 14 residues. V was shortened by 1 base and J by 4 bases, with 8 bases between the two germline ends.

The V gene is TRBV7-2, the J gene TRBJ1-2, with 8 bases matching TRBD1. CDR3 length: 13 residues. Unmatched junction bases numbered 5, after V lost 4 bases and J lost 7 bases. Germline V gene sequence: CDR1 SGHTA, CDR2 FQGNSA. The CDR3 DNA reads as TGTGCCAGCAGCTCGCAGGGGGCGACTGGCTACACCTTC. Protein sequence: CASSSQGATGYTF.

The genes are TRBV11-2 and TRBJ1-2; 7 nucleotides match TRBD1. The CDR3 consists of 16 residues. Germline V lookup: CDR1 SGHAT, CDR2 FQNNGV. V lost 5 bases, J lost 5 bases, and 14 bases stayed unmatched. This CDR3 reads CASSPGSGQYFYGYTF. The CDR3 DNA reads TGTGCCAGCAGCCCAGGGTCGGGACAGTATTTTTATGGCTACACCTTC.

The V call is TRBV9, the J call TRBJ2-7; 10 nucleotides agree with TRBD1. This CDR3 contains 16 residues. V shed 1 base, J shed 5 bases, and the junction held 9 bases outside the gene matches. Germline assignment: CDR1 SGDLS and CDR2 YYNGEE. The CDR3 sequence is CASSVSTGGGGHEQYF. The CDR3 nucleotides read TGTGCCAGCAGCGTATCGACAGGGGGCGGGGGCCACGAGCAGTACTTC.

The chain has TRBV10-1 and TRBJ2-5; TRBD2 aligns across 13 bases. V gave up 0 bases and J gave up 0 bases; unmatched junction bases: 4. Germline CDR1 reads WNHNN; CDR2 reads SYGVQD (reference sequence). The CDR3 loop spans 18 amino acids. The CDR3 is CASSESGLAGWNQETQYF. The CDR3 DNA follows: TGCGCCAGCAGTGAGTCGGGACTAGCGGGATGGAACCAAGAGACCCAGTACTTC.

The chain carries TRBV29-1 and TRBJ1-1; weak D call: TRBD1 (5 bases). Germline assignment: CDR1 SQVTM and CDR2 ANQGSEA. The germline V and J ends were trimmed by 4 bases and 7 bases, with 19 bases remaining between them. The CDR3 has 14 amino acids. The CDR3 is CSVVSPGGISEAFF. CDR3 sequence (DNA): TGCAGCGTTGTTTCACCGGGGGGGATAAGTGAAGCTTTCTTT.

This clone was detected once. The V and J genes are TRBV7-9 and TRBJ2-1; D perhaps matches TRBD2 (6 bases). This CDR3 region has 16 residues. Germline V gives CDR1 SEHNR, CDR2 FQNEAQ (reference sequence). The ends were cut back, 0 bases at V and 3 bases at J, with 12 bases in the middle. The CDR3 is CASSLAGRSYYNEQFF. CDR3 coding DNA: TGTGCCAGCAGCTTAGCGGGGAGGTCCTACTACAATGAGCAGTTCTTC.

V is TRBV29-1 and J is TRBJ1-2, with 9 bases matching TRBD1. The CDR3 runs 12 residues. V lost 6 bases to trimming and J lost 8 bases; unmatched junction nucleotides: 7. Germline assignment: CDR1 SQVTM and CDR2 ANQGSEA. The CDR3 DNA reads TGCAGCGTCGTGAGGACAGGGGACGGCTACACCTTC. This gives the protein CSVVRTGDGYTF.

Only one count was recorded for this clone. V is TRBV19 and J is TRBJ2-1, with D perhaps matching TRBD1 (5 bases). CDR3 length: 15 amino acids. CDR1 is LNHDA, CDR2 SQIVND, per germline (reference sequence). Trimming pared 4 bases from V and 0 bases from J, leaving 10 bases between. The CDR3 is CASSTDSSSYNEQFF. The CDR3 nucleotides read TGTGCCAGTAGTACAGACAGTAGCTCCTACAATGAGCAGTTCTTC. Supplemented by reference TRBV19 and TRBJ2-1, the full variable domain reads DGGITQSPKYLFRKEGQNVTLSCEQNLNHDAMYWYRQDPGQGLRLIYYSQIVNDFQKGDIAEGYSVSREKKESFPLTVTSAQKNPTAFYLCASSTDSSSYNEQFFGPGTRLTVL.

The V and J genes are TRBV28 and TRBJ1-2, with 11 bases matching TRBD1. V lost 0 bases and J lost 8; bases outside the gene matches: 2. The CDR3 is 14 amino acids. Germline CDR1 MDHEN, CDR2 SYDVKM. The CDR3 coding sequence is TGTGCCAGCAGTTTATGGGGACAGGGGGTGGGCTACACCTTC. Translation: CASSLWGQGVGYTF.

The chain has TRBV4-1 and TRBJ1-2; the match to TRBD1 covers 7 bases. Germline assignment: CDR1 MGHRA and CDR2 YSYEKL. The CDR3 runs 16 residues. Trimming took 0 bases from V and 8 from J; bases not matched to a gene: 12. The CDR3: CASSQDDRVGAIGYTF. The CDR3 nucleotides are TGCGCCAGCAGCCAAGATGACAGGGTTGGCGCTATCGGCTACACCTTC.

The rearrangement joins TRBV7-2 to TRBJ2-5; 7 bases align to TRBD1. Germline assignment: CDR1 SGHTA and CDR2 FQGNSA. The V and J ends lost 1 base and 2 bases, in that order; junction bases with no gene match: 4. This CDR3 spans 15 amino acids. The DNA for the CDR3 is TGTGCCAGCAGCTTAGGAGGGACAGCTCAAGAGACCCAGTACTTC. Translating gives CASSLGGTAQETQYF.

The chain employs TRBV18 and TRBJ1-1; TRBD1 matches at 9 bases. V was pared by 3 bases and J by 4 bases, with 6 bases of the junction left unmatched. Per germline, CDR1 KGHSH and CDR2 LQKENI. CDR3 length equals 15 residues. The CDR3 region is CASSPDRGIGTEAFF. The CDR3 DNA reads TGTGCCAGCTCACCGGACAGGGGAATAGGCACTGAAGCTTTCTTT.

DNA for the CDR3: TGCGCCAGCAGCTTGGCACCCACAGGGGTATATGGCTACACCTTC. Encoded protein: CASSLAPTGVYGYTF. This chain connects TRBV5-1 to TRBJ1-2, with 7 bases identical to TRBD1. V was clipped by 0 bases and J by 5 bases; unmatched bases: 7. Germline V gene data show CDR1 as SGHRS and CDR2 as YFSETQ. The CDR3 length is 15 residues.

This chain joins TRBV21-1 and TRBJ2-3; the table names TRBD1, a call not compared with the DNA. TRBV21-1 has pseudogene status. The CDR3 contains 12 residues. CDR3 in amino acids: CARGGGTDTQYF. CDR3 DNA: TGTGCCAGAGGGGGCGGGACAGATACGCAGTATTTT.

V usage is TRBV5-1 and J usage is TRBJ1-1, with a weak D call TRBD1 (6 bases). The V end was cut by 0 bases, the J end by 6 bases, with 9 bases between. The CDR3 length is 13 residues. Germline V gene lookup returns CDR1 SGHRS and CDR2 YFSETQ. The CDR3, as DNA: TGCGCCAGCAGCTTGGTGACAGGAGCTGAAGCTTTCTTT. It codes for CASSLVTGAEAFF. The full variable domain, rest sourced from reference TRBV5-1 and TRBJ1-1, is KAGVTQTPRYLIKTRGQQVTLSCSPISGHRSVSWYQQTPGQGLQFLFEYFSETQRNKGNFPGRFSGRQFSNSRSEMNVSTLELGDSALYLCASSLVTGAEAFFGQGTRLTVV.

The chain couples TRBV28 to TRBJ1-1; D is uncertain. V lost 6 bases to trimming and J lost 7 bases, with 21 bases between them. The CDR3 consists of 15 residues. Germline CDR1 MDHEN, CDR2 SYDVKM. The CDR3 DNA is TGTGCCAGCAGAACGATCGGGGTAGCTCGAAGTGAAGCTTTCTTT. Translating gives CASRTIGVARSEAFF.

The chain links TRBV7-9 to TRBJ2-2, with D hard to call. The CDR3 extends over 12 amino acids. The germline V gene has CDR1 SEHNR and CDR2 FQNEAQ (reference sequence). The ends were cut back, 7 bases at V and 3 bases at J, with 6 bases in the middle. DNA of the CDR3: TGTGCCAGCACTCAGGACACCGGGGAGCTGTTTTTT. It is translated as CASTQDTGELFF.

This chain connects TRBV10-3 to TRBJ1-5; D call uncertain. The length of the CDR3 is 12 residues. The germline V gene encodes CDR1 ENHRY and CDR2 SYGVKD. The V end lost 2 bases, the J end lost 9 bases, and 8 bases lay between the germline ends. The CDR3 nucleotides are TGTGCCATCAGTGAGGACTCTCGGCCCCAGCATTTT. Its translation is CAISEDSRPQHF.

This sequence joins TRBV7-2 and TRBJ2-7; perhaps TRBD1 as D (5 bases). The germline V and J ends were trimmed by 5 bases and 2 bases, with 22 bases remaining between them. Per the germline V gene, CDR1 is SGHTA and CDR2 is FQGNSA. The CDR3 is 17 residues long. The CDR3 loop reads CASSPKTARDTTYEQYF. DNA of the CDR3: TGTGCCAGCAGCCCAAAGACAGCCAGGGATACTACCTACGAGCAGTACTTC.